These 19 T cell receptor beta chains came from one sample sequenced in a study of response to subunit inactivated influenza vaccine. One entry per CDR3 protein, called by TCRdb with MiXCR from the RT-PCR reads. The sample has about 700,000 distinct CDR3 sequences, approximately 13% seen once. Sequenced material: PBMCs from blood, taken around two weeks before vaccination. Receptors were obtained from a man aged 45-65 years who received an inactivated influenza vaccine.

In its sample, this clonotype was seen many times. V gene TRBV10-2 combines with J gene TRBJ1-4; TRBD1 aligns across 12 bases. Germline V gene sequence: CDR1 WSHSY, CDR2 SAAADI. After removal of 7 bases from V and 4 bases from J, the junction contained 7 bases not matched to a gene. The CDR3 loop spans 16 amino acids. The CDR3 bases are TGCGCCAGCAAACCGGGACAGGGGGCTCTTAATGAAAAACTGTTTTTT. It specifies CASKPGQGALNEKLFF.

This clonotype was counted many times. V usage is TRBV11-2 and J usage is TRBJ2-6; TRBD1 is a possible D gene (6 bases). The V gene lost 5 bases and the J gene lost 1 base, with 18 bases spanning the gap. The CDR3 has 18 amino acids. Germline loops: CDR1 SGHAT, CDR2 FQNNGV. The CDR3 spells CASSRQTGPGSGANVLTF. DNA for the CDR3: TGTGCCAGCAGCAGGCAGACAGGCCCGGGATCTGGGGCCAACGTCCTGACTTTC.

The rearrangement uses TRBV6-2 or TRBV6-3 and TRBJ1-5; D is perhaps TRBD1 (6 bases). Germline V gene data show CDR1 as MNHEY and CDR2 as SVGEGT. This CDR3 comprises 16 residues. Between the trimmed V and J ends, which lost 2 bases and 1 base, there was a span of 12 bases. CDR3 in amino acids: CASSYVGGRSNQPQHF. The CDR3 DNA reads TGTGCCAGCAGTTACGTGGGGGGCCGGAGCAATCAGCCCCAGCATTTT.

In this sample, this clonotype turned up many times. This chain's CDR3 is CASRKRLAGPYEQYF. CDR3 DNA: TGTGCCAGCAGAAAACGACTAGCGGGGCCCTACGAGCAGTACTTC. The chain employs TRBV28 and TRBJ2-7; 11 bases align to TRBD2. Germline CDR1 is MDHEN and CDR2 is SYDVKM. After removal of 6 bases from V and 2 bases from J, the junction contained 6 bases not matched to a gene. The CDR3 has 15 residues.

The CDR3 DNA follows: TGCGCCAGCAGACTGGTGGGGACAGCCAACACTGAAGCTTTCTTT. It is translated as CASRLVGTANTEAFF. The V call is TRBV5-1, the J call TRBJ1-1; 7 bases are shared with TRBD1. This CDR3 spans 15 amino acids. CDR1 and CDR2 (germline): SGHRS, YFSETQ. The trim removed 5 bases at V and 2 bases at J, leaving 9 bases unmatched.

This clonotype showed up just a few times. The chain carries TRBV5-1 and TRBJ1-2; possibly TRBD1 for D (5 bases). The CDR3 loop spans 13 amino acids. CDR1 and CDR2 (germline): SGHRS, YFSETQ. V gave up 3 bases and J gave up 7 bases, with 13 bases separating them. The CDR3 sequence is CASSSPMGGGYTF. CDR3 coding DNA: TGCGCCAGCAGCTCCCCTATGGGGGGTGGCTACACCTTC.

The genes are TRBV11-2 and TRBJ2-2; a weak D match, TRBD1 (6 bases). V was cut by 6 bases and J by 1 base, with 12 bases left in between. The germline CDR1 and CDR2 sequences are SGHAT and FQNNGV. This CDR3 has 15 amino acids. CDR3 nucleotides: TGTGCCAGCAGGCTGGGGGCAATGAACACCGGGGAGCTGTTTTTT. Encoded protein: CASRLGAMNTGELFF.

This clonotype came up a few times. This rearrangement joins TRBV24-1 to TRBJ2-4, with 8 bases lining up with TRBD1. Germline-derived CDR1 and CDR2 are KGHDR and SFDVKD. V lost 2 bases to trimming and J lost 8 bases; unmatched junction nucleotides: 4. The CDR3 is 14 amino acids. CDR3: CATSDSRTGYIQYF. The CDR3 region has the DNA TGTGCCACCAGTGATTCCAGGACAGGGTACATTCAGTACTTC.

The sample holds a few counts of this clonotype. The V call is TRBV15, the J call TRBJ1-4; D is perhaps TRBD1 (5 bases). Looked up from germline, CDR1 is LNHNV and CDR2 is YYDKDF (reference sequence). V was pared by 0 bases and J by 14 bases, with 13 bases between. CDR3 length: 13 residues. In DNA, the CDR3 is TGTGCCACCAGCAGAGATATGGGGGGTAGGCTGTTTTTT. This encodes CATSRDMGGRLFF.

This clonotype was observed many times. The chain couples TRBV5-1 to TRBJ2-1; unclear D gene. V was cut by 4 bases and J by 5 bases, with 10 bases left in between. This CDR3 has 13 amino acids. Germline V lookup: CDR1 SGHRS, CDR2 YFSETQ. This CDR3 is CASSAGWDNEQFF. CDR3 nucleotide sequence: TGCGCCAGCAGCGCCGGTTGGGACAATGAGCAGTTCTTC.

This clonotype has more than one count but fewer than ten. The V and J genes are TRBV4-3 and TRBJ2-3; D is possibly TRBD1 or TRBD2 (6 bases each). There are 16 residues in the CDR3. V was pared by 3 bases and J by 5 bases, with 18 bases between. Germline lookup yields CDR1 LGHNA and CDR2 YSLEER. The DNA for the CDR3 is TGCGCCAGCAGCCATTTAATAGGGGGGTTGGGAGATACGCAGTATTTT. Protein sequence: CASSHLIGGLGDTQYF.

This clonotype came up a few times. The chain employs TRBV19 and TRBJ2-2; a weak D match, TRBD1 (5 bases). With 7 bases removed from V and 3 bases from J, the gap between germline ends came to 12 bases. The CDR3 consists of 14 residues. Germline V lookup: CDR1 LNHDA, CDR2 SQIVND (reference sequence). CDR3 protein: CASIAPGYTGELFF. CDR3 DNA sequence: TGTGCCAGTATCGCCCCAGGGTACACCGGGGAGCTGTTTTTT.

In this sample, this clonotype turned up a few times. The J gene is TRBJ2-7, the V gene TRBV27; 11 positions match TRBD1. The CDR3 extends over 15 amino acids. Germline V CDR1 and CDR2: MNHEY, SMNVEV (reference sequence). V shed 5 bases, J shed 4 bases, and the junction held 7 bases outside the gene matches. The CDR3 spells CASSPGQGATYEQYF. The CDR3 DNA reads as TGTGCCAGCAGTCCCGGACAGGGGGCCACTTACGAGCAGTACTTC.

A few counts support this clonotype. The chain carries TRBV6-5 and TRBJ2-2; D gene ambiguous. The V gene's germline CDR1 is MNHEY and CDR2 SVGAGI. The V and J ends lost 2 bases and 4 bases respectively, with 14 bases between them. The CDR3 sequence is 16 residues long. CDR3 residues: CASSYPDGYLTGELFF. The CDR3 DNA reads TGTGCCAGCAGTTACCCGGACGGCTACCTCACCGGGGAGCTGTTTTTT.

This sequence joins TRBV12-3 or TRBV12-4 and TRBJ2-2, with no clear D. The CDR3 loop spans 15 amino acids. V was cut by 2 bases and J by 5 bases, with 12 bases left in between. The CDR3 bases are TGTGCCAGCAGTTTAATGCTATACCGGACCGGGGAGCTGTTTTTT. Protein: CASSLMLYRTGELFF.

This clonotype was counted between two and nine times. The chain employs TRBV9 and TRBJ2-1; no clear D. In germline, CDR1 is SGDLS, CDR2 YYNGEE. CDR3 length: 15 amino acids. Trimming took 5 bases from V and 7 from J, leaving 19 bases between them. The CDR3 here is CASSSNPLSGNEQFF. For the CDR3, the DNA is TGTGCCAGCAGTTCCAATCCCTTAAGTGGAAATGAGCAGTTCTTC.

This chain links TRBV6-5 with TRBJ2-1; 9 nucleotides agree with TRBD2. The CDR3 totals 14 residues. Germline-derived CDR1 and CDR2 are MNHEY and SVGAGI. V shed 4 bases, J shed 16 bases, and the junction held 14 bases outside the gene matches. CDR3 residues: CASSSRSGGGAFFF. In DNA, the CDR3 is TGTGCCAGCAGTTCCAGGTCTGGCGGGGGGGCCTTCTTCTTC.

The genes are TRBV6-1 and TRBJ2-7, with D unresolved. Germline loops: CDR1 MNHNS, CDR2 SASEGT. V was cut by 11 bases and J by 3 bases, with 17 bases left in between. The CDR3 spans 13 residues. The CDR3 coding sequence is TGTGCCGGGCCCCGAGCACGGTTCTACGAGCAGTACTTC. It codes for CAGPRARFYEQYF.

This clonotype appeared a few times. The chain recombines TRBV7-9 with TRBJ2-3; 14 bases match TRBD2. V lost 5 bases, J lost 4 bases, and 5 bases stayed unmatched. CDR1 SEHNR and CDR2 FQNEAQ come from the germline V gene (reference sequence). The CDR3 sequence is 16 residues long. CDR3 in amino acids: CASSTTSGGVSDTQYF. The CDR3 DNA sequence: TGTGCCAGCAGCACGACTAGCGGGGGGGTCTCAGATACGCAGTATTTT.